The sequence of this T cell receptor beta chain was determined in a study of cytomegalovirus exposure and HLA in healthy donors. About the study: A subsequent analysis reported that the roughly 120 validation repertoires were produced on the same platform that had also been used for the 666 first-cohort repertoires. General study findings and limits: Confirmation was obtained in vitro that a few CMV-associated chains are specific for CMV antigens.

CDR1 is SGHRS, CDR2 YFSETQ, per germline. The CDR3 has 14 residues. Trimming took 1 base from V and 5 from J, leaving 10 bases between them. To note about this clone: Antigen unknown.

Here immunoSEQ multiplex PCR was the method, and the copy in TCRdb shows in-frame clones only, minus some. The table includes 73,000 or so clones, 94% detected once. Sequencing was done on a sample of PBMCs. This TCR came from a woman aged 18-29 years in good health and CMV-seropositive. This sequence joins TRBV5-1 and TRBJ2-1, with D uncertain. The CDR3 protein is CASSLRDINNEQFF. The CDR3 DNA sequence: TGCGCCAGCAGCTTGCGCGACATTAACAATGAGCAGTTCTTC.